The source of this T cell receptor (beta chain) is a study of blood T cells in healthy people across ages. A second PCR, run for about 6 to 11 cycles, used a sample-barcoded 5' primer plus a J-beta primer mix. One entry per CDR3 protein results from TCRdb running MiXCR on the 5' RACE reads. The table records 600,000 to 1,000,000 distinct CDR3 sequences, roughly 50% of them present only once. Turning to this clonotype: Its antigen is still unknown.

Study results and caveats: Per-million-T-cell TCR beta diversity fell roughly linearly with age.

The material sequenced was blood. The sequence came from a man aged 25 to 40 in good health.

CDR3 sequence: CASSYSTGRGDGIQYF. The DNA of the CDR3 is TGTGCCAGCAGTTACTCGACTGGGCGGGGCGATGGGATTCAGTACTTC. The chain employs TRBV6-5 and TRBJ2-7; D is possibly TRBD2 (6 bases). Deletions cut 0 bases from V and 10 bases from J, with 22 bases between. The CDR3 runs to 16 residues. Germline V gives CDR1 MNHEY, CDR2 SVGAGI.